Presented here are 2 T cell receptor beta chains from one specimen sequenced in a study of preoperative IRX-2 immunotherapy in early breast cancer. Treatment specified: preoperative locoregional IRX-2 cytokine immunotherapy. Method: immunoSEQ multiplex PCR; TCRdb's copy keeps in-frame clones and lacks some. The sample has over 35,000 clones; about 95% are singletons. The sequencing used tumor tissue, collected after IRX-2 immunotherapy. These receptors came from a human donor with breast cancer.

CDR3 coding DNA: TGTGCCAGCAGTCCCGGGACCCTGCATCAGCCCCAGCATTTT. It codes for CASSPGTLHQPQHF. The chain combines TRBV28 with TRBJ1-5; weak D call: TRBD1 (5 bases). Trimming took off 5 bases at V and 5 bases at J, with 13 bases between the two ends. This CDR3 has 14 residues. Germline V gene sequence: CDR1 MDHEN, CDR2 SYDVKM.

CDR3 DNA sequence: TGCGCCAGCAGCTTGGCCCCCAAGCCAAACAATGAGCAGTTCTTC. Encoded protein: CASSLAPKPNNEQFF. This chain uses TRBV5-1 with TRBJ2-1; D not certain. Germline CDR1 is SGHRS and CDR2 is YFSETQ. This CDR3 has 15 amino acids. V lost 0 bases and J 5 bases, leaving 12 bases between the germline ends.